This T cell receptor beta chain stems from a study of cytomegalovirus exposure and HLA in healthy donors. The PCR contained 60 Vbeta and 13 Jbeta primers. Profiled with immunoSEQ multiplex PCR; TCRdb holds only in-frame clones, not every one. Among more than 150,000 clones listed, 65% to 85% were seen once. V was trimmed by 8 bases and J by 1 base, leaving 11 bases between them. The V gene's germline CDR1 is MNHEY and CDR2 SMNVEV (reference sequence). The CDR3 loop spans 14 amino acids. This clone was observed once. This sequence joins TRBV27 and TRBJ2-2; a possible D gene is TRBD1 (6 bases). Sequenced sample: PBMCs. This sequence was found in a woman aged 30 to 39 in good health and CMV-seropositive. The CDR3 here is CASGDRLNTGELFF. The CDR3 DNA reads TGTGCCAGCGGTGACAGGTTGAACACCGGGGAGCTGTTTTTT.